These 2 T cell receptor beta chains were all obtained from the same sample, sequenced in a study of CD4+ T cells in melanoma. The method was immunoSEQ multiplex PCR; TCRdb's version includes in-frame clones alone and lacks a portion of them. Of about 120,000 clones listed, over 80% are singletons. The sequencing input was peripheral blood. These receptors all stem from a human donor with melanoma.

V and J are TRBV4-2 and TRBJ2-7, with 7 positions matching TRBD1. The germline V gene has CDR1 LGHNA and CDR2 YNFKEQ. J was trimmed by 3 bases and V by 0 bases; bases with no gene match: 17. The CDR3 sequence is 19 residues long. The CDR3: CASSQDFLIGQVTSYEQYF. CDR3 DNA: TGTGCCAGCAGCCAAGATTTTTTAATTGGACAGGTAACTAGCTACGAGCAGTACTTC.

The chain has TRBV4-2 and TRBJ1-6; 11 bases align to TRBD1. CDR3 length: 15 residues. Germline CDR1 is LGHNA and CDR2 is YNFKEQ. V shed 3 bases, J shed 10 bases, and the junction held 5 bases outside the gene matches. CDR3 sequence reads: CASSQRGQGESPLHF. The DNA for the CDR3 is TGTGCCAGCAGCCAGAGGGGACAGGGGGAATCACCCCTCCACTTT.